Listed below are T cell receptor beta chains from one sample, sequenced in a study of blood T cell repertoires in COVID-19. The table came from immunoSEQ multiplex PCR; TCRdb's copy has only in-frame clones and leaves some out. Of approximately 16,000 clones in the sample, over 75% were seen once. Sequencing input: peripheral blood. The receptors were gathered from a human donor in a cohort sampled during active COVID-19. Both conserved end residues are part of each CDR3. A D gene is named only where the DNA matches it firmly. A row's size may be missing; if present it is once, few, many or a size class.

v_call	clone_size	d_call	j_call	cdr3_nt	cdr3_aa
TRBV20-1	few	TRBD2	TRBJ2-7	TGCAGTGCTAGTCGGCTAGCGGGAGGAGGGGACGAGCAGTACTTC	CSASRLAGGGDEQYF
TRBV5-1	-	-	TRBJ2-3	TGCGCCAGCAGCTTGGGGGGCCTCGACACAGATACGCAGTATTTT	CASSLGGLDTDTQYF
TRBV19	-	-	TRBJ1-5	TGTGCCAGTACGTTTCAGGGGAACAATCAGCCCCAGCATTTT	CASTFQGNNQPQHF
TRBV4-2	-	-	TRBJ2-3	TGTGCCAGCAGCCAAATAGGGACTTCCATCCTAAACACAGATACGCAGTATTTT	CASSQIGTSILNTDTQYF
TRBV19	-	TRBD1	TRBJ1-6	TGTGCCAGTACCCCCGGGACAGTTCATTCACCCCTCCACTTT	CASTPGTVHSPLHF
TRBV2	few	TRBD2	TRBJ2-1	TGTGCCAGCGGACTAGCGCTGGGGGAGCAGTTCTTC	CASGLALGEQFF
TRBV21-1	-	-	TRBJ1-5	TGTGCCAGCAGCAAAGCGGGGGACAGGGGGTCAAGCAATCAGCCCCAGCATTTT	CASSKAGDRGSSNQPQHF
TRBV6-5	-	-	TRBJ2-7	TGTGCCAGCAGTTCAGGCCCCTACGAGCAGTACTTC	CASSSGPYEQYF
TRBV3-1/TRBV3-2	-	-	TRBJ1-4	TGTGCCAGCAGCCTCCAGGCGGGGGAAAAACTGTTTTTT	CASSLQAGEKLFF
TRBV6-6	-	-	TRBJ1-6	TGTGCCAGCAGTTACGAGGGCCTCCGGCAGGATTCACCCCTCCACTTT	CASSYEGLRQDSPLHF
TRBV7-2	-	-	TRBJ1-6	TGTGCCAGCATACCCTCCGGGGGGGGATCACCCCTCCACTTT	CASIPSGGGSPLHF
TRBV4-1	-	-	TRBJ1-2	TGCGCCAGCAGCCAAGTTTCACAGGGAAACTATGGCTACACCTTC	CASSQVSQGNYGYTF
TRBV12-3/TRBV12-4	-	-	TRBJ2-1	TGTGCCAGCAGTTTACCAGGAAACAATGAGCAGTTCTTC	CASSLPGNNEQFF
TRBV7-2	once	-	TRBJ2-2	TGTGCCAGCAGCTTAGGTCCCGGGAACACCGGGGAGCTGTTTTTT	CASSLGPGNTGELFF
TRBV28	-	TRBD2	TRBJ2-6	TGTGCCAGCAGTTTGCGCGGGGGCTCTGGGGCCAACGTCCTGACTTTC	CASSLRGGSGANVLTF
TRBV13	-	-	TRBJ1-6	TGTGCCAGCAGCTTAGCAGGGTCCTCTAATTCACCCCTCCACTTT	CASSLAGSSNSPLHF
TRBV6-5	-	-	TRBJ2-2	TGTGCCAGCAGGATACAGAGCACCGGGGAGCTGTTTTTT	CASRIQSTGELFF
TRBV7-6	-	TRBD2	TRBJ2-1	TGTGCCAGCAGCTTATGGACTAGCGCGGGCAATGAGCAGTTCTTC	CASSLWTSAGNEQFF
TRBV19	-	TRBD1	TRBJ1-4	TGTGCCAGTAGTAGAGGTACCGGGACAGGGGATGAAAAACTGTTTTTT	CASSRGTGTGDEKLFF
TRBV10-3	-	-	TRBJ1-5	TGTGCCATCAGCAAAGTGGGGGCAGGGGCAGGGGATCAGCCCCAGCATTTT	CAISKVGAGAGDQPQHF
TRBV6-5	once	-	TRBJ1-2	TGTGCCAGCAGTTACTCGCCATCAGGGGTTCGTGGCTACACCTTC	CASSYSPSGVRGYTF
TRBV7-3	-	-	TRBJ1-1	TGTGCCAGCAGCCCGCAGGGGAACACTGAAGCTTTCTTT	CASSPQGNTEAFF
TRBV29-1	-	TRBD2	TRBJ2-3	TGCAGCGTCGAGGGGCGGGGGGGTACCACAGATACGCAGTATTTT	CSVEGRGGTTDTQYF
TRBV15	-	-	TRBJ2-1	TGTGCCACCAGCACCCGGACAGACAACAATGAGCAGTTCTTC	CATSTRTDNNEQFF
TRBV6-2/TRBV6-3	-	TRBD1	TRBJ2-1	TGTGCCAGCAGTTACAGGCGTGACAGGGGGTTATCCTACAATGAGCAGTTCTTC	CASSYRRDRGLSYNEQFF
TRBV27	-	-	TRBJ2-5	TGTGCCAGCAGTCTAGCCTCTCAAGAGACCCAGTACTTC	CASSLASQETQYF
TRBV5-1	once	-	TRBJ2-2	TGCGCCAGCAGCCTGACGGGTATCAGGGTTAACACCGGGGAGCTGTTTTTT	CASSLTGIRVNTGELFF